This is a list of T cell receptor beta chains from one sample in a study of coeliac disease. The data were produced by immunoSEQ multiplex PCR, yet TCRdb's version contains in-frame clones alone and is incomplete. The sample lists 8,500 to 10,000 clones, over 55% occurring once. Sequenced input: lamina propria lymphocytes from the gut. These receptors all stem from a woman in her sixties or seventies with celiac disease. CDR3s leave out the opening cysteine and the closing phenylalanine or tryptophan. The listing skips clone size in some rows; elsewhere it reads once, few, many or a size class.

V gene	clone size	J gene	CDR3 protein
TRBV19	NA	TRBJ2-7	ASSRTGGVFEQY
TRBV9	NA	TRBJ2-1	ASSVGGLDYNEQF
TRBV6-9	NA	TRBJ2-1	ASSPGTSVRDEQF
TRBV11-2	NA	TRBJ2-2	ACERGRTGELF
TRBV4-2	NA	TRBJ2-5	ASSQGTSVQETQY
TRBV4-3	NA	TRBJ2-2	ASSPLAQVPTGELF
TRBV23-1	NA	TRBJ1-2	ASRVPRADYGYT
TRBV27	NA	TRBJ1-4	ASSFGGAANEKLF
TRBV7-9	NA	TRBJ2-4	ASRPRGAGEGKNIQY
TRBV19	once	TRBJ2-7	ATQGLAVHEQY
TRBV2	NA	TRBJ2-4	ASKGDVAGGIQY
TRBV28	NA	TRBJ2-1	ASSFLQGMAYNEQF
TRBV6-6	medium-sized	TRBJ1-2	ASSVTGGRDGWGYT
TRBV28	NA	TRBJ2-7	ASSLRSRVYEQY
TRBV5-6	NA	TRBJ2-7	ALRGRTYEQY
TRBV11-2	few	TRBJ2-3	ASSQTSDTQY
TRBV7-9	NA	TRBJ2-1	ASSLAEGSEQF
TRBV28	NA	TRBJ1-2	ASSAQGAQGGYT
TRBV28	few	TRBJ1-1	ASRPPLRWDTEAF
TRBV7-8	NA	TRBJ1-5	ASSLGQVPNQPQH
TRBV28	NA	TRBJ1-2	ASSLGRGRFGYT
TRBV6-1	few	TRBJ1-6	ASSEMEGGSPLH
TRBV10-3	NA	TRBJ2-1	AISGTDNEQF